This T cell receptor beta chain emerged from a study of shared clonotypes between healthy human individuals. Turning to the study itself: For every donor, three CD4 naive, three CD4 memory, two CD8 naive and one CD8 memory plates were used.

Profiled with immunoSEQ multiplex PCR; TCRdb holds only in-frame clones, not every one. The data contain 1.5 million to 2.5 million clones, 85% to 95% of them singletons. Germline assignment: CDR1 MGHRA and CDR2 YSYEKL. V shed 0 bases and J shed 3 bases, with 12 bases lying between them. This CDR3 has 15 amino acids. Naive-designated CD8 cells lacked CD45RO, were positively enriched for CCR7, and omitted terminally differentiated effector memory CD45RA+ cells. The rearrangement links TRBV4-1 to TRBJ2-7, with D unresolved. This receptor was taken from a man aged 18 to 35 in good health. What was sequenced was naive CD8+ T cells sorted from blood. The CDR3 region has the DNA TGCGCCAGCAGCCAAGAAAGATGGCGTTACTACGAGCAGTACTTC. Protein sequence: CASSQERWRYYEQYF.